A single TCR beta chain is shown here with its context. This may come from a read error, since a much larger clone is one base off. CDR3 size: 15 residues. V lost 5 bases and J lost 7, with 22 bases in between. Germline V gene sequence: CDR1 SGHRS, CDR2 YFSETQ. The record originates from a study of blood T cells in healthy people across ages. Healthy Caucasian individuals from Russia aged 6 to 90 served as donors. A second PCR of about 7 to 12 cycles used a sample-barcoded 5' primer and a J-beta primer mix. Each cDNA molecule was tagged by a template-switch adaptor with 12 random nucleotides. TCRdb reprocessed the 5' RACE reads via MiXCR and lists one record per CDR3 protein. The table has 650,000 or so distinct CDR3 sequences, around 50% seen once.

The TCR was taken from a woman older than 75 in good health. Sequencing was carried out using blood. The chain employs TRBV5-1 and TRBJ2-7; TRBD2 is a possible D gene (7 bases). The CDR3 reads CASSGGGFSYNEQYF. As DNA, the CDR3 is TGCGCCAGCAGTGGGGGGGGCTTCTCTTACAATGAGCAGTACTTC. Full variable domain (rest looked up from reference TRBV5-1 and TRBJ2-7): KAGVTQTPRYLIKTRGQQVTLSCSPISGHRSVSWYQQTPGQGLQFLFEYFSETQRNKGNFPGRFSGRQFSNSRSEMNVSTLELGDSALYLCASSGGGFSYNEQYFGPGTRLTVT.